The sequence of this T cell receptor (beta chain) was determined in a study of cytomegalovirus exposure and HLA in healthy donors. Overall study results and limits: In an earlier analysis, in approximately 570 donors, most V segments appeared productive either ~87% or ~30% of the time. Reported results showed that the classifier diagnosed cytomegalovirus status with high specificity and sensitivity.

Germline V lookup: CDR1 MNHNS, CDR2 SASEGT. There are 15 residues in the CDR3. J lost 0 bases, V lost 8 bases, and 3 bases had no gene match. This clone was seen just once. The antigen remains undetermined. Primers for the PCR totalled 60 Vbeta and 13 Jbeta. Produced via immunoSEQ multiplex PCR; TCRdb's table is partial and in-frame only. Of about 190,000 clones listed, roughly three quarters are singletons. The chain couples TRBV6-1 to TRBJ2-6; 8 bases line up with TRBD2. Source material: PBMCs. This receptor was identified in a woman in her 50s in good health and CMV-seronegative. The CDR3: CASREGYSGANVLTF. Here the CDR3 DNA reads TGTGCCAGCCGGGAGGGTTACTCTGGGGCCAACGTCCTGACTTTC.